One and the same sample provided the 29 T cell receptor beta chains below, sequenced in a study of T cells after somatic rescue of genetic block. The table came from immunoSEQ multiplex PCR; TCRdb's copy has only in-frame clones and leaves some out. The table lists some 70,000 clones, approximately 91% of them singletons. The specimen sequenced was peripheral blood mononuclear cells (PBMCs). The receptors originated from a man aged 30-40 years.

This clone was counted only a few times. The chain joins TRBV6-1 to TRBJ1-2, with D unresolved. V lost 1 base and J lost 5, with 11 bases in between. CDR3 length: 14 residues. Germline CDR1 is MNHNS and CDR2 is SASEGT. The CDR3 here is CASSEVPGSYGYTF. CDR3 bases: TGTGCCAGCAGTGAAGTCCCAGGATCGTATGGCTACACCTTC.

The chain couples TRBV6-5 to TRBJ2-1, with 10 nucleotides matching TRBD1. The CDR3 has 15 residues. Per the germline V gene, CDR1 is MNHEY and CDR2 is SVGAGI. V lost 6 bases to trimming and J lost 2 bases; unmatched junction nucleotides: 4. The chain's CDR3 is CASSRDRGTYNEQFF. In DNA, the CDR3 is TGTGCCAGCAGCCGGGACAGGGGCACCTACAATGAGCAGTTCTTC.

This chain links TRBV6-6 with TRBJ1-1; D gene unclear. This CDR3 is built from 14 residues. Germline values: CDR1 MNHNY, CDR2 SVGAGI (reference sequence). Trimming stripped 2 bases from V and 1 base from J, with 8 bases between. The CDR3 protein is CASSYGLSNTEAFF. In nucleotides, the CDR3 is TGTGCCAGCAGTTACGGCCTTTCGAACACTGAAGCTTTCTTT.

This chain connects TRBV19 to TRBJ1-2; a possible D gene is TRBD1 (6 bases). This CDR3 has 13 amino acids. Germline V gene data show CDR1 as LNHDA and CDR2 as SQIVND (reference sequence). Trimming stripped 3 bases from V and 4 bases from J, with 9 bases between. The CDR3 region is CASSIRGSYGYTF. The CDR3 nucleotides read TGTGCCAGTAGTATCAGGGGCTCCTATGGCTACACCTTC.

CDR3 DNA sequence: TGTGCCAGCTCACCGCCGGGACAGGGGGTTTTAGAGACCCAGTACTTC. Its protein product is CASSPPGQGVLETQYF. V and J are TRBV18 and TRBJ2-5, with 11 bases matching TRBD1. V trimming: 3 bases; J trimming: 4 bases; junction bases outside the gene matches: 7. The CDR3 is 16 residues long. The germline V gene encodes CDR1 KGHSH and CDR2 LQKENI.

This clone was recorded once. The genes are TRBV15 and TRBJ2-3, with 7 bases identical to TRBD2. Germline-derived CDR1 and CDR2 are LNHNV and YYDKDF (reference sequence). This CDR3 is built from 16 residues. The trim removed 5 bases at V and 1 base at J, leaving 9 bases unmatched. The CDR3 nucleotides are TGTGCCACCAGCTCCCGGCGGGGGTCCGGCACAGATACGCAGTATTTT. This encodes CATSSRRGSGTDTQYF.

The chain joins TRBV13 to TRBJ2-1, with D possibly being TRBD1 (6 bases). This CDR3 has 12 residues. Germline V lookup: CDR1 PRHDT, CDR2 FYEKMQ (reference sequence). V lost 2 bases to trimming and J lost 8 bases, with 7 bases between them. The CDR3 loop reads CASSLRGYEQFF. DNA of the CDR3: TGTGCCAGCAGCTTAAGGGGGTATGAGCAGTTCTTC.

Here the CDR3 DNA reads TGCGCCAGCAGCCCCCTTCGGGGGGGCGGGGAGCTGTTTTTT. It codes for CASSPLRGGGELFF. The chain uses TRBV5-1 and TRBJ2-2; 8 bases are a match to TRBD2. Germline V gene data show CDR1 as SGHRS and CDR2 as YFSETQ. There are 14 residues in the CDR3. The V gene end was trimmed by 4 bases and the J gene end by 7 bases; junction bases not matched to a gene: 6.

This clone has just one count. Other DNA sequences in this sample translate to the same CDR3. The V gene is TRBV9, the J gene TRBJ1-1; 11 nucleotides line up with TRBD1. Trimming at V came to 2 bases and at J to 6 bases, leaving 0 bases not matched to a gene. CDR1 and CDR2 (germline): SGDLS, YYNGEE. CDR3 length: 13 residues. CDR3 region: CASSVGQGAEAFF. The CDR3 coding sequence is TGTGCCAGCAGCGTGGGACAGGGGGCTGAAGCTTTCTTT.

The DNA for the CDR3 is TGTGCCACCAGCAGAGGAATAGGACTAGCGGGAGTTAGCGAGCAGTACTTC. It yields the protein CATSRGIGLAGVSEQYF. J is TRBJ2-7 and V is TRBV15; 13 positions match TRBD2. This CDR3 region has 17 residues. V was pared by 1 base and J by 6 bases, with 9 bases of the junction left unmatched. From germline, CDR1 is LNHNV and CDR2 YYDKDF (reference sequence).

The J gene is TRBJ1-1, the V gene TRBV5-1; TRBD1 is a possible D gene (5 bases). V was trimmed by 3 bases and J by 3 bases, leaving 9 bases between them. The CDR3 sequence is 13 residues long. Germline-derived CDR1 and CDR2 are SGHRS and YFSETQ. The CDR3 sequence: CASSWEGDTEAFF. CDR3 sequence (DNA): TGCGCCAGCAGCTGGGAAGGGGACACTGAAGCTTTCTTT.

This clone appeared once. The CDR3 sequence is CASSLYKLAGGPTDTQYF. CDR3 in DNA: TGTGCCAGCAGCCTATATAAATTAGCGGGAGGCCCCACAGATACGCAGTATTTT. The chain employs TRBV6-4 and TRBJ2-3; 10 bases map to TRBD2. This CDR3 comprises 18 residues. With 6 bases clipped from V and 2 bases from J, the junction kept 14 bases outside the gene matches. CDR1 and CDR2 from the germline V gene are MRHNA and SNTAGT.

The genes are TRBV5-1 and TRBJ2-1; TRBD1 agrees at 9 bases. Unmatched junction bases numbered 8, after V lost 0 bases and J lost 7 bases. The germline CDR1 and CDR2 sequences are SGHRS and YFSETQ. CDR3 length: 16 amino acids. The CDR3 loop reads CASSLALGQGRNEQFF. CDR3 DNA sequence: TGCGCCAGCAGCTTGGCTTTAGGACAGGGGAGGAATGAGCAGTTCTTC. Full variable domain (remainder filled in from reference TRBV5-1 and TRBJ2-1): KAGVTQTPRYLIKTRGQQVTLSCSPISGHRSVSWYQQTPGQGLQFLFEYFSETQRNKGNFPGRFSGRQFSNSRSEMNVSTLELGDSALYLCASSLALGQGRNEQFFGPGTRLTVL.

V gene TRBV4-1 combines with J gene TRBJ1-5, with D possibly matching TRBD1 (5 bases). This CDR3 region has 15 residues. V was pared by 1 base and J by 9 bases, with 16 bases between. Per germline, CDR1 MGHRA and CDR2 YSYEKL. The CDR3 loop reads CASSQGEFGGGPQHF. The CDR3 DNA reads TGCGCCAGCAGCCAAGGAGAGTTCGGGGGGGGGCCCCAGCATTTT.

The chain joins TRBV7-8 to TRBJ2-7; D is possibly TRBD2 (6 bases). The CDR3 contains 17 residues. CDR1 SGHVS and CDR2 FQNEAQ come from the germline V gene. V gave up 5 bases and J gave up 0 bases, with 20 bases separating them. CDR3 sequence reads: CASSASGWVLSSYEQYF. The DNA of the CDR3 is TGTGCCAGCAGCGCGAGCGGGTGGGTTCTTAGCTCCTACGAGCAGTACTTC. The full variable domain, with the rest looked up from reference TRBV7-8 and TRBJ2-7, is GAGVSQSPRYKVAKRGQDVALRCDPISGHVSLFWYQQALGQGPEFLTYFQNEAQLDKSGLPSDRFFAERPEGSVSTLKIQRTQQEDSAVYLCASSASGWVLSSYEQYFGPGTRLTVT.

This clone was seen a handful of times. The gene calls are TRBV2 and TRBJ1-1; weak D call: TRBD1 (5 bases). Germline assignment: CDR1 SNHLY and CDR2 FYNNEI. This CDR3 region has 15 residues. V was trimmed by 5 bases and J by 1 base, leaving 14 bases between them. CDR3 bases: TGTGCCAGCAGTTTATACGACAGCCCGAACACTGAAGCTTTCTTT. Its translation is CASSLYDSPNTEAFF.

This sequence joins TRBV2 and TRBJ2-3; 12 nucleotides line up with TRBD2. Germline CDR1 and CDR2: SNHLY and FYNNEI. This CDR3 is built from 15 residues. Losses at the gene ends were 5 bases for V and 4 bases for J; bases not matched to a gene: 4. The CDR3 protein is CASSPSSGGADTQYF. CDR3 DNA: TGTGCCAGCAGTCCATCTAGCGGGGGGGCAGATACGCAGTATTTT. The full variable domain, its missing parts supplied by reference TRBV2 and TRBJ2-3, is EPEVTQTPSHQVTQMGQEVILRCVPISNHLYFYWYRQILGQKVEFLVSFYNNEISEKSEIFDDQFSVERPDGSNFTLKIRSTKLEDSAMYFCASSPSSGGADTQYFGPGTRLTVL.

V usage is TRBV5-4 and J usage is TRBJ2-1; possible D gene TRBD2, 7 bases. The V end lost 1 base, the J end lost 4 bases, and 15 bases lay between the germline ends. Per germline, CDR1 SGHNT and CDR2 YYREEE (reference sequence). The CDR3 sequence is 16 residues long. The CDR3: CASSLRGGTGYNEQFF. The CDR3 region has the DNA TGTGCCAGCAGCTTGAGGGGGGGGACTGGATACAATGAGCAGTTCTTC. Looking up the rest from reference TRBV5-4 and TRBJ2-1 gives the full variable domain: ETGVTQSPTHLIKTRGQQVTLRCSSQSGHNTVSWYQQALGQGPQFIFQYYREEENGRGNFPPRFSGLQFPNYSSELNVNALELDDSALYLCASSLRGGTGYNEQFFGPGTRLTVL.

By share, this clone ranks as medium-sized. The chain links TRBV5-6 to TRBJ1-4; D unclear. The V gene's germline CDR1 is SGHDT and CDR2 YYEEEE. The CDR3 loop spans 12 amino acids. V shed 1 base and J shed 8 bases, with 6 bases lying between them. This chain's CDR3 is CASSLMKEKLFF. The CDR3, as DNA: TGTGCCAGCAGCTTGATGAAAGAAAAACTGTTTTTT. Using reference TRBV5-6 and TRBJ1-4 for the parts outside the CDR3, the full variable domain is DAGVTQSPTHLIKTRGQQVTLRCSPKSGHDTVSWYQQALGQGPQFIFQYYEEEERQRGNFPDRFSGHQFPNYSSELNVNALLLGDSALYLCASSLMKEKLFFGSGTQLSVL.

This chain joins TRBV28 and TRBJ2-5, with no clear D. With 3 bases removed from V and 0 bases from J, the gap between germline ends came to 8 bases. CDR1 is MDHEN and CDR2 is SYDVKM in the germline V gene. The CDR3 spans 14 residues. CDR3 sequence (DNA): TGTGCCAGCAGTTTTAGACTCAACCAAGAGACCCAGTACTTC. Translation gives CASSFRLNQETQYF.

The chain links TRBV7-9 to TRBJ2-1, with 8 nucleotides matching TRBD1. The CDR3 consists of 15 residues. The germline CDR1 and CDR2 sequences are SEHNR and FQNEAQ (reference sequence). Unmatched junction bases numbered 6, after V lost 5 bases and J lost 3 bases. The CDR3 DNA sequence: TGTGCCAGCAGCCCGCCGGGACAGGTCTACAATGAGCAGTTCTTC. This codes for CASSPPGQVYNEQFF.

CDR3 protein: CASRLSYSMNTEAFF. DNA of the CDR3: TGTGCCAGCCGGTTGAGTTACTCCATGAACACTGAAGCTTTCTTT. The gene calls are TRBV6-5 and TRBJ1-1; no firm D call. This CDR3 contains 15 residues. Looked up from germline, CDR1 is MNHEY and CDR2 is SVGAGI. V was trimmed by 8 bases and J by 0 bases, leaving 16 bases between them.

The chain links TRBV13 to TRBJ2-5; D call uncertain. The CDR3 is 14 amino acids. Germline CDR1 PRHDT, CDR2 FYEKMQ (reference sequence). V gave up 0 bases and J gave up 1 base, with 6 bases separating them. CDR3 DNA: TGTGCCAGCAGCTTAGGGCATCCCCAAGAGACCCAGTACTTC. Encoded protein: CASSLGHPQETQYF.

This clone was seen only a few times. This sequence joins TRBV29-1 and TRBJ1-1, with a weak D call TRBD1 (5 bases). The CDR3 length is 13 residues. Germline V gene lookup returns CDR1 SQVTM and CDR2 ANQGSEA. Trimming left V 0 bases short and J 10 bases short, with 15 bases between. CDR3 in amino acids: CSVEEDLGRGAFF. The CDR3 region has the DNA TGCAGCGTTGAAGAAGATTTGGGGCGCGGAGCTTTCTTT.

The genes are TRBV19 and TRBJ1-5; D remains ambiguous. Trimming cost V 5 bases and J 9 bases, with 11 bases left between them. Per germline, CDR1 LNHDA and CDR2 SQIVND (reference sequence). This CDR3 region has 12 residues. The CDR3 sequence is CASSALTRPQHF. The CDR3 DNA sequence: TGTGCCAGTAGTGCTCTTACGAGGCCCCAGCATTTT.

The chain uses TRBV2 and TRBJ2-7, with 7 bases that match TRBD1. V shed 6 bases and J 4 bases; nucleotides not matched to a gene: 6. The CDR3 sequence is 13 residues long. Germline CDR1 is SNHLY and CDR2 is FYNNEI. Here the CDR3 reads CASSDVRGYEQYF. For the CDR3, the DNA is TGTGCCAGCAGCGACGTCAGGGGGTACGAGCAGTACTTC.

This chain connects TRBV18 to TRBJ2-1; D not certain. Germline V gives CDR1 KGHSH, CDR2 LQKENI. The CDR3 covers 12 residues. Trimming cost V 4 bases and J 7 bases, with 8 bases left between them. The chain's CDR3 is CASSLTDNEQFF. For the CDR3, the DNA is TGTGCCAGCTCACTGACGGATAATGAGCAGTTCTTC.

This clone came up once. The chain has TRBV27 and TRBJ2-7; 7 bases map to TRBD1. Trimming at V came to 5 bases and at J to 5 bases, leaving 6 bases not matched to a gene. The length of the CDR3 is 13 residues. Germline CDR1 is MNHEY and CDR2 is SMNVEV (reference sequence). The CDR3 protein is CASSLDREDEQYF. The DNA of the CDR3 is TGTGCCAGCAGTCTAGACAGGGAAGACGAGCAGTACTTC.

The gene calls are TRBV5-4 and TRBJ2-5, with 10 nucleotides matching TRBD2. The J segment lost 4 bases and the V segment lost 3 bases, leaving 9 bases of the junction unmatched. Germline CDR1 reads SGHNT; CDR2 reads YYREEE (reference sequence). This CDR3 is 16 amino acids long. CDR3 in DNA: TGTGCCAGCAGCTACACCTCGGGACTAGCGTTAGAGACCCAGTACTTC. Amino acids: CASSYTSGLALETQYF.